Listed below are T cell receptor beta chains from one sample, sequenced in a study of blood T cell repertoires in COVID-19. The method was immunoSEQ multiplex PCR; TCRdb's version includes in-frame clones alone and lacks a portion of them. The table records around 80,000 clones, roughly 90% of them present only once. The sequenced sample was peripheral blood. The receptor set was obtained from a man aged 60 to 75 with acute or convalescent COVID-19. CDR3s include the opening cysteine and the closing phenylalanine or tryptophan. The D gene is left open where the match is weak. The size field is filled for only some rows; it gives once, few, many or a size class.

d_gene	abundance	v_gene	j_gene	CDR3nt	CDR3aa
-	-	TRBV14	TRBJ1-1	TGTGCCAGCAGCCAAGACCAGGGGACCACTGAAGCTTTCTTT	CASSQDQGTTEAFF
-	-	TRBV18	TRBJ2-1	TGTGCCAGCTCACCTAGCGATGCCTACAATGAGCAGTTCTTC	CASSPSDAYNEQFF
TRBD1	-	TRBV27	TRBJ1-5	TGTGCCAGCAAAAAGGGGGCGAATCAGCCCCAGCATTTT	CASKKGANQPQHF
-	-	TRBV5-1	TRBJ2-3	TGCGCCAGCAGCTTGGCCCCGTACACAGATACGCAGTATTTT	CASSLAPYTDTQYF
-	-	TRBV5-4	TRBJ2-1	TGTGCCAGCAGCGCAGGGTTAGAGCAGTTCTTC	CASSAGLEQFF
TRBD2	-	TRBV4-1	TRBJ2-2	TGCGCCAGCAGCCAATCACTAGCGGGGGGGCCCGGGGAGCTGTTTTTT	CASSQSLAGGPGELFF
-	-	TRBV11-1	TRBJ1-6	TGTGCCAGCAGCTTAGTGACAGGACCTTCACCCCTCCACTTT	CASSLVTGPSPLHF
TRBD1	few	TRBV6-4	TRBJ1-5	TGTGCCGGTAGACAGGGGGCCGGTCAGCCCCAGCATTTT	CAGRQGAGQPQHF
-	-	TRBV5-8	TRBJ1-6	TGTGCCAGCAGCTTTGGGCCCCCCGCGGGGTCACCCCTCCACTTT	CASSFGPPAGSPLHF
TRBD1	-	TRBV19	TRBJ2-3	TGTGCCAGTAACGGGCCGGGACAGGGGAGCACAGATACGCAGTATTTT	CASNGPGQGSTDTQYF
TRBD2	-	TRBV9	TRBJ2-1	TGTGCCAGCAGCGTAGAGGGTAGCGGGGGGTTGAGCTCCTACAATGAGCAGTTCTTC	CASSVEGSGGLSSYNEQFF
-	-	TRBV3-1/TRBV3-2	TRBJ2-1	TGTGCCAGCAGCCCGGGACTGGGCTCCTACAATGAGCAGTTCTTC	CASSPGLGSYNEQFF
-	-	TRBV6-5	TRBJ2-7	TGTGCCAGCAGTTCGGGACTCCGGCGTGGCGAGCAGTACTTC	CASSSGLRRGEQYF
-	-	TRBV18	TRBJ2-5	TGTGCCAGCTCGCCTACTGGGGCGACTCTGGGGGAGACCCAGTACTTC	CASSPTGATLGETQYF
-	-	TRBV10-1	TRBJ2-2	TGCGCCAGCAGTCGTGGCGGCGCGAACACCGGGGAGCTGTTTTTT	CASSRGGANTGELFF
-	-	TRBV2	TRBJ1-4	TGTGCCAGCAGCCGGACTGGAAAACTGTTTTTT	CASSRTGKLFF
TRBD1	-	TRBV18	TRBJ1-2	TGTGCCAGCTCACCTGGACAGGGGGCTTGGGGCTACACCTTC	CASSPGQGAWGYTF
-	few	TRBV27	TRBJ1-1	TGTGCCAGCAGTGCGAGAGGGACTGAAGCTTTCTTT	CASSARGTEAFF
TRBD2	-	TRBV11-2	TRBJ2-3	TGTGCCAGCAGCCTCTTAGCGGGAGGGGGCACAGATACGCAGTATTTT	CASSLLAGGGTDTQYF
-	-	TRBV11-2	TRBJ2-3	TGTGCCAGCAGCTTAGATCTTCGGGCAGATACGCAGTATTTT	CASSLDLRADTQYF
TRBD2	-	TRBV5-1	TRBJ2-7	TGCGCCAGCAGCTTGTCTGGGCGGGAGCCCTACGAGCAGTACTTC	CASSLSGREPYEQYF
TRBD2	-	TRBV19	TRBJ2-7	TGTGCCAGTAGTATGGTTCTCTCGGGGAGGGCGGCCTACGAGCAGTACTTC	CASSMVLSGRAAYEQYF
-	-	TRBV27	TRBJ2-7	TGTGCCAGCAGTTCCAACTCCTACGAGCAGTACTTC	CASSSNSYEQYF
-	-	TRBV3-1/TRBV3-2	TRBJ1-4	TGTGCCAGCAGTGAGACGAGACACCGTAATGAAAAACTGTTTTTT	CASSETRHRNEKLFF
TRBD1	-	TRBV19	TRBJ2-5	TGTGCCAGTAGTACCGGGACAGGGATCCGAGAGACCCAGTACTTC	CASSTGTGIRETQYF
TRBD2	once	TRBV4-2	TRBJ2-5	TGTGCCAGCAGCCAAGAACTAGCGGGGGGACAAGAGACCCAGTACTTC	CASSQELAGGQETQYF
-	once	TRBV5-1	TRBJ2-5	TGCGCCAGCAGCTTGAACCAGGGGACATACTTC	CASSLNQGTYF
TRBD1	-	TRBV27	TRBJ2-3	TGTGCCAGCAGGGGGCTCCGGGACAGGGGGGCAGATACGCAGTATTTT	CASRGLRDRGADTQYF
TRBD1	few	TRBV4-2	TRBJ1-2	TGTGCCAGCAGCCAAGAAGGGGGCTTCCGGTCGAGCACGCCGCGCTACACCTTC	CASSQEGGFRSSTPRYTF
TRBD2	-	TRBV7-9	TRBJ2-5	TGTGCCAGCAGCTTATTCGGGGGGGAGCAAGAGACCCAGTACTTC	CASSLFGGEQETQYF
-	-	TRBV19	TRBJ2-7	TGTGCCAGTAGTATTGCAGGGAACGACGAGCAGTACTTC	CASSIAGNDEQYF
-	-	TRBV2	TRBJ2-7	TGTGCCAGCAGTGAAGTCAGGACCTACGAGCAGTACTTC	CASSEVRTYEQYF
-	once	TRBV5-1	TRBJ1-2	TGCGCCAGCAGTCTGACAGGTACCTATGGCTACACCTTC	CASSLTGTYGYTF
-	-	TRBV19	TRBJ2-4	TGTGCCAGTAGTATAGGCAAGGTAGCGGTAGCCAAAAACATTCAGTACTTC	CASSIGKVAVAKNIQYF
TRBD2	few	TRBV5-1	TRBJ2-7	TGCGCCAGCAGCTTGGGAACTAGCGGACCTTACGAGCAGTACTTC	CASSLGTSGPYEQYF
-	-	TRBV11-2	TRBJ2-4	TGTGCCAGCAGCAACGAGGGAGCCAAAAACATTCAGTACTTC	CASSNEGAKNIQYF
TRBD1	-	TRBV30	TRBJ1-1	TGTGCCTGGAGTCCGGGACAGTCAAACACTGAAGCTTTCTTT	CAWSPGQSNTEAFF
-	-	TRBV5-1	TRBJ2-1	TGCGCCAGCAGCTTGCGGGATCGTGAGCAGTTCTTC	CASSLRDREQFF
TRBD1	few	TRBV5-1	TRBJ1-1	TGCGCCAGCAGCTCCCGGACAGGGGTAGGGCTGGGCACTGAAGCTTTCTTT	CASSSRTGVGLGTEAFF
-	once	TRBV5-1	TRBJ2-3	TGCGCCAGCAGCTTGGAGGGGACAACAGATACGCAGTATTTT	CASSLEGTTDTQYF
TRBD1	-	TRBV7-8	TRBJ2-2	TGTGCCAGCAGATACACAGGGGGCACCGGGGAGCTGTTTTTT	CASRYTGGTGELFF
-	-	TRBV6-5	TRBJ2-3	TGTGCCAGCAGTTCCAGATTCACTATAGGCACAGATACGCAGTATTTT	CASSSRFTIGTDTQYF
TRBD2	once	TRBV3-1/TRBV3-2	TRBJ2-1	TGTGCCAGCAGCCAAGGAGCGGGAGTAGTTTACAATGAGCAGTTCTTC	CASSQGAGVVYNEQFF
-	-	TRBV19	TRBJ1-1	TGTGCCAGTAGTGCCTGGAGCGGGCGGACTGAAGCTTTCTTT	CASSAWSGRTEAFF
-	-	TRBV27	TRBJ1-6	TGTGCCAGCAGTTTTGAGGCGGGGATGGCACCCCTCCACTTT	CASSFEAGMAPLHF
-	few	TRBV10-3	TRBJ1-1	TGTGCCATCAGTGGACCGGGGAACACTGAAGCTTTCTTT	CAISGPGNTEAFF
TRBD2	-	TRBV5-1	TRBJ2-6	TGCGCCAGCAGCTTATCACCCGCGGGGGGCTCTGGGGCCAACGTCCTGACTTTC	CASSLSPAGGSGANVLTF
-	-	TRBV18	TRBJ2-5	TGTGCCAGCTCACCAGGGGCTAAGGTACAAGAGACCCAGTACTTC	CASSPGAKVQETQYF
-	-	TRBV9	TRBJ1-1	TGTGCCAGCAGCGTTCTAGAGCTGAACACTGAAGCTTTCTTT	CASSVLELNTEAFF
TRBD2	once	TRBV14	TRBJ2-1	TGTGCCAGCAGCCAATTCCCTAGCGGGATAGCACACAATGAGCAGTTCTTC	CASSQFPSGIAHNEQFF
-	-	TRBV9	TRBJ1-2	TGTGCCAGCAGCGACAGGGTCTATGGCTACACCTTC	CASSDRVYGYTF
-	-	TRBV19	TRBJ2-7	TGTGCCAGTAGTATAGACGGGGGTTGGAGCTCAACCTACGAGCAGTACTTC	CASSIDGGWSSTYEQYF
TRBD1	-	TRBV5-4	TRBJ1-5	TGTGCCAGCAGCTTGAAGGGGGCGCGTGGCAATCAGCCCCAGCATTTT	CASSLKGARGNQPQHF
-	-	TRBV5-1	TRBJ2-3	TGCGCCAGCAGCTCAGAGGTACTGGCCACAGATACGCAGTATTTT	CASSSEVLATDTQYF
-	-	TRBV28	TRBJ1-3	TGTGCCAGCAGTTTATGGGGGAGGGGAGGAGGAAACACCATATATTTT	CASSLWGRGGGNTIYF
TRBD2	-	TRBV19	TRBJ2-5	TGTGCCACATCCCGGGGGGGGCAAGAGACCCAGTACTTC	CATSRGGQETQYF
TRBD1	-	TRBV24-1	TRBJ2-1	TGTGCCACCAGTGATTTGTGGGACAGCAGGAACAATGAGCAGTTCTTC	CATSDLWDSRNNEQFF